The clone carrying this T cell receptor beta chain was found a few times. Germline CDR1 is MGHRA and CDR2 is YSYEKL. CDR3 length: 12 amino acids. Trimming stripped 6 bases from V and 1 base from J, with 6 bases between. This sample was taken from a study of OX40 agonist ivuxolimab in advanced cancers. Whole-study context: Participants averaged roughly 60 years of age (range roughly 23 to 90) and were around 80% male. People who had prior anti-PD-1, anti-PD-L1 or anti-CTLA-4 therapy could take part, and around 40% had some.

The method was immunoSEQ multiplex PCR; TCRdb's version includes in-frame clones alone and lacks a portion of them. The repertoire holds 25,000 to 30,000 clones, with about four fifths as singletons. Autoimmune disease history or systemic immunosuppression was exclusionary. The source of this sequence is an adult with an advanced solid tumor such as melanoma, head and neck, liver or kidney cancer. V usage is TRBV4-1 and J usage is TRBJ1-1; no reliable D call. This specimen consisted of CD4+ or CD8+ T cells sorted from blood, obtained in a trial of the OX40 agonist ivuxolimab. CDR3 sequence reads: CASSEGNTEAFF. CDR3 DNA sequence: TGCGCCAGCAGTGAAGGGAACACTGAAGCTTTCTTT.